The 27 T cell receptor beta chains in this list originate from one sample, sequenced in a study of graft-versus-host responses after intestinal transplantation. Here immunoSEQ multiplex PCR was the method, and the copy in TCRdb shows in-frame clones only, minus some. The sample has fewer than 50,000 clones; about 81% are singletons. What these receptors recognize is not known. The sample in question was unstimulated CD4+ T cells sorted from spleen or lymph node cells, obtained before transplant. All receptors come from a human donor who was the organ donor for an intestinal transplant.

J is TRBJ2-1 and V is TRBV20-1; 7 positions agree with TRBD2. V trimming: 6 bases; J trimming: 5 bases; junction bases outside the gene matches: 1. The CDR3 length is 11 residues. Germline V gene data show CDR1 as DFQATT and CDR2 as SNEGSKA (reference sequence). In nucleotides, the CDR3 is TGCAGTGCCCGGGGGGACAATGAGCAGTTCTTC. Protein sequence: CSARGDNEQFF.

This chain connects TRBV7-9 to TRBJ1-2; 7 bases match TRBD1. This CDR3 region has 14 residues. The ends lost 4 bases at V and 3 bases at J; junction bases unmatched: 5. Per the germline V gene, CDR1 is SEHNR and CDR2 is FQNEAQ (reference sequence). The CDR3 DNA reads TGTGCCAGCAGCTCGGACAGGTTAGACTATGGCTACACCTTC. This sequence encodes CASSSDRLDYGYTF.

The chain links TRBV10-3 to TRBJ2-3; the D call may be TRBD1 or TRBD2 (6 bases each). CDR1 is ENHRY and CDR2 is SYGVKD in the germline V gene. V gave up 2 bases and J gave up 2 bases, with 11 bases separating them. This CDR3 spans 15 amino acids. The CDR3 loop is CAISEKGGFTDTQYF. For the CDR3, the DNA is TGTGCCATCAGTGAGAAGGGGGGTTTCACAGATACGCAGTATTTT.

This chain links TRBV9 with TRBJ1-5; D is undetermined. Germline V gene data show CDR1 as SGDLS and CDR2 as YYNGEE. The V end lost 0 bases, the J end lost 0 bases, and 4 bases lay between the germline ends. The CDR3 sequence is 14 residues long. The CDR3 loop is CASSVGGSNQPQHF. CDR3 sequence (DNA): TGTGCCAGCAGCGTAGGAGGTAGCAATCAGCCCCAGCATTTT.

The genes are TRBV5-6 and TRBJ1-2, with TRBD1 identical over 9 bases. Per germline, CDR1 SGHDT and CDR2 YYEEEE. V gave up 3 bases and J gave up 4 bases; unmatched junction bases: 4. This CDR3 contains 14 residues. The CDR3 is CASSSGQGPYGYTF. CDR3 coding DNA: TGTGCCAGCAGCTCGGGACAGGGACCCTATGGCTACACCTTC. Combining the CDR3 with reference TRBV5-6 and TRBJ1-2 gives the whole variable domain DAGVTQSPTHLIKTRGQQVTLRCSPKSGHDTVSWYQQALGQGPQFIFQYYEEEERQRGNFPDRFSGHQFPNYSSELNVNALLLGDSALYLCASSSGQGPYGYTFGSGTRLTVV.

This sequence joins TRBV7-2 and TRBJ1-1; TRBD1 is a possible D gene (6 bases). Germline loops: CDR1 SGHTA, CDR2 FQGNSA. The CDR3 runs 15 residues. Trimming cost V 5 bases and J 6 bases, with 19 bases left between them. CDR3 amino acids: CASSVGRGALSEAFF. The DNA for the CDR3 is TGTGCCAGCAGCGTTGGCCGGGGGGCCCTCTCTGAAGCTTTCTTT.

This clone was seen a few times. As DNA, the CDR3 is TGTGCCAGCAGCTTAACCAGCGGGAGATCAAATGAGCAGTTCTTC. Its protein is CASSLTSGRSNEQFF. The chain has TRBV11-2 and TRBJ2-1, with 8 positions matching TRBD2. Germline-derived CDR1 and CDR2 are SGHAT and FQNNGV. Trimming at V came to 2 bases and at J to 7 bases, leaving 7 bases not matched to a gene. The CDR3 spans 15 residues. The variable domain in full, with the rest retrieved from reference TRBV11-2 and TRBJ2-1, is EAGVAQSPRYKIIEKRQSVAFWCNPISGHATLYWYQQILGQGPKLLIQFQNNGVVDDSQLPKDRFSAERLKGVDSTLKIQPAKLEDSAVYLCASSLTSGRSNEQFFGPGTRLTVL.

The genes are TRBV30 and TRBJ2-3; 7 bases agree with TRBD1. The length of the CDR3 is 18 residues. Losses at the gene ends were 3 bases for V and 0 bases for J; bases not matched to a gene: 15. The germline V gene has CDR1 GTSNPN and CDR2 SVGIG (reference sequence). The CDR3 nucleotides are TGTGCCTGGAGGGGTCGGGACAGATCGTTATTTAGCACAGATACGCAGTATTTT. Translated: CAWRGRDRSLFSTDTQYF.

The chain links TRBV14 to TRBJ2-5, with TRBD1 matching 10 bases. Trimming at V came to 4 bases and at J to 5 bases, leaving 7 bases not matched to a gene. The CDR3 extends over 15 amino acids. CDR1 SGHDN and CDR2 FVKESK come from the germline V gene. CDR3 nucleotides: TGTGCCAGCAGCCCCCGGGACAGGGGTGGGGAGACCCAGTACTTC. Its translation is CASSPRDRGGETQYF.

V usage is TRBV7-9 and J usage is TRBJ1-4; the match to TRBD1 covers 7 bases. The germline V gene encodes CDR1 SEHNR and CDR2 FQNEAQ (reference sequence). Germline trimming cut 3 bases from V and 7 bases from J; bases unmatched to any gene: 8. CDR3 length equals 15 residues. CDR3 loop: CASSFGEGAGEKLFF. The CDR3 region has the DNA TGTGCCAGCAGCTTTGGAGAGGGGGCAGGTGAAAAACTGTTTTTT.

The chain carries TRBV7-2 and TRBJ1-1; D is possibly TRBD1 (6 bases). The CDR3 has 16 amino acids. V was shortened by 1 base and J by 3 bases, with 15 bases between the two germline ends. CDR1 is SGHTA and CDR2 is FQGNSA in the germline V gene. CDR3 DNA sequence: TGTGCCAGCAGCTTAGAGTCCCTTCAGGGGTACACTGAAGCTTTCTTT. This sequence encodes CASSLESLQGYTEAFF.

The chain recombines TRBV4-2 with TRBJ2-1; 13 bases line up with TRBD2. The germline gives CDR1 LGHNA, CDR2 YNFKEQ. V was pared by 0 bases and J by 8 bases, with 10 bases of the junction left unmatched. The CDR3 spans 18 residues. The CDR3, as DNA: TGTGCCAGCAGCCAAGATCTCCCAACTAGCGGGAGGGCTTATGAGCAGTTCTTC. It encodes CASSQDLPTSGRAYEQFF.

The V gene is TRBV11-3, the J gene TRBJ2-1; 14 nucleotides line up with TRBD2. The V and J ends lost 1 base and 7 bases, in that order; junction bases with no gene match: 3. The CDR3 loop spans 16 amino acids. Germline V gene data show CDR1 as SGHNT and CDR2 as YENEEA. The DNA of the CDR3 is TGTGCCAGCAGCTTAGGTGGGACTAGCGGGGGAAATGAGCAGTTCTTC. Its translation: CASSLGGTSGGNEQFF.

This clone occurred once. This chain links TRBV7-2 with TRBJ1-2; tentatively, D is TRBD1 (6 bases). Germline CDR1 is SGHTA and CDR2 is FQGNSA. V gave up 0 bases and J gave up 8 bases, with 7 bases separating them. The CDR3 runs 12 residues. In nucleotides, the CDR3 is TGTGCCAGCAGCTTAGCGGGGGCAGGCTACACCTTC. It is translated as CASSLAGAGYTF.

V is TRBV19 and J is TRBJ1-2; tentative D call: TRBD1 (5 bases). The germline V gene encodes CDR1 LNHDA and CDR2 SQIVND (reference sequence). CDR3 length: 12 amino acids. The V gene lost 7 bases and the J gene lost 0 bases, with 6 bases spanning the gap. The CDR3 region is CASKTANYGYTF. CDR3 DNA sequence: TGTGCCAGTAAGACAGCTAACTATGGCTACACCTTC.

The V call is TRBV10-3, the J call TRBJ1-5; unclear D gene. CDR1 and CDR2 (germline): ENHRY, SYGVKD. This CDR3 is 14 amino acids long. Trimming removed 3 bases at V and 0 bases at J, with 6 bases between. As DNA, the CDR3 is TGTGCCATCAGTGATGGGATTAGCAATCAGCCCCAGCATTTT. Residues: CAISDGISNQPQHF.

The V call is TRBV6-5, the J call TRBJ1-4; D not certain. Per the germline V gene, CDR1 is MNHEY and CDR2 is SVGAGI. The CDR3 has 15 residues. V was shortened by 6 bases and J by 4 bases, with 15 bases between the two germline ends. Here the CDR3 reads CASSRRASINEKLFF. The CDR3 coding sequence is TGTGCCAGCAGCCGTCGTGCCTCTATTAATGAAAAACTGTTTTTT.

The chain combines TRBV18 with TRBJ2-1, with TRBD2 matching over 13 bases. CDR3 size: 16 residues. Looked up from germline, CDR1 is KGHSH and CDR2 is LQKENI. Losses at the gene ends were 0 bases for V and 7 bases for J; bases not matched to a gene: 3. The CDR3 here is CASSPPGLAGRNEQFF. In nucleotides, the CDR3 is TGTGCCAGCTCACCACCGGGACTAGCGGGAAGGAATGAGCAGTTCTTC.

DNA for the CDR3: TGTGCCAGCAGGCGGACACGACAGGGGAGGCAGTTCTTC. Translating it yields CASRRTRQGRQFF. The chain carries TRBV28 and TRBJ2-1; 8 bases line up with TRBD1. V trimming: 6 bases; J trimming: 12 bases; junction bases outside the gene matches: 10. The CDR3 covers 13 residues. Germline-derived CDR1 and CDR2 are MDHEN and SYDVKM. The complete variable domain, with remaining parts taken from reference TRBV28 and TRBJ2-1, reads DVKVTQSSRYLVKRTGEKVFLECVQDMDHENMFWYRQDPGLGLRLIYFSYDVKMKEKGDIPEGYSVSREKKERFSLILESASTNQTSMYLCASRRTRQGRQFFGPGTRLTVL.

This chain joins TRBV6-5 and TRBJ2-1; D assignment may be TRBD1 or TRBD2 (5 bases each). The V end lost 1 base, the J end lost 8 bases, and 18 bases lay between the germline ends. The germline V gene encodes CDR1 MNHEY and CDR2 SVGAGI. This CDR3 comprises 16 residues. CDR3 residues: CASSYFAGTPWDEQFF. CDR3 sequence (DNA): TGTGCCAGCAGTTACTTCGCAGGGACCCCTTGGGATGAGCAGTTCTTC.

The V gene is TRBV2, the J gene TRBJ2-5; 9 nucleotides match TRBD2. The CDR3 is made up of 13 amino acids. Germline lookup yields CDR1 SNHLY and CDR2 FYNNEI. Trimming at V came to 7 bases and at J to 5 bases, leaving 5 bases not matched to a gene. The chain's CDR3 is CASKAGGLETQYF. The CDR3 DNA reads TGTGCCAGCAAGGCGGGAGGGTTGGAGACCCAGTACTTC.

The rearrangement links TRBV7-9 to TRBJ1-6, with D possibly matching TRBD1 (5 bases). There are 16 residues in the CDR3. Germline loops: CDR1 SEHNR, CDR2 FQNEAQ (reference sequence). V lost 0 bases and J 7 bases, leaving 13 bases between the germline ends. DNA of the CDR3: TGTGCCAGCAGCTTAGCGAAGGGGTCCCCAAATTCACCCCTCCACTTT. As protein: CASSLAKGSPNSPLHF.

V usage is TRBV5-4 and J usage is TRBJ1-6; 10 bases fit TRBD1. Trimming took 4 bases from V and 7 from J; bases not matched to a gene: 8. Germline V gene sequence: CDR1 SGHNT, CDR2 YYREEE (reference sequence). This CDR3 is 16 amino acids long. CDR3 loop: CASSREPGQGNSPLHF. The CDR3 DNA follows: TGTGCCAGCAGCAGGGAGCCGGGACAGGGGAATTCACCCCTCCACTTT.

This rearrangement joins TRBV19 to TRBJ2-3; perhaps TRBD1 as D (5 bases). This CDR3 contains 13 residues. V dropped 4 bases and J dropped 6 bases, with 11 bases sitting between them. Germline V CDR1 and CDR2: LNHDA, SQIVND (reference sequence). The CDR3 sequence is CASSTQGQDTQYF. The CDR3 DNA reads TGTGCCAGTAGTACCCAGGGTCAGGATACGCAGTATTTT.

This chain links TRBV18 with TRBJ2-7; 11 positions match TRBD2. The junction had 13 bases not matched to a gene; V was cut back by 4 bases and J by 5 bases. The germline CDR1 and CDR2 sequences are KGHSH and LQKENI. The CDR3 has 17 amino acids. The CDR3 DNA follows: TGTGCCAGCTCACAACTCTCTACTAGCGGGAGTGACAACGAGCAGTACTTC. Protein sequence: CASSQLSTSGSDNEQYF.

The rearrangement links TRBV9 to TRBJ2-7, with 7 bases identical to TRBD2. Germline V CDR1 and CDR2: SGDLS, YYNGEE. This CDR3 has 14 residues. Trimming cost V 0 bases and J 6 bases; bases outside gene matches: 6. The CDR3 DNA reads TGTGCCAGCAGCGTAGGGTCAAGGGAGGGCGAGCAGTACTTC. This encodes CASSVGSREGEQYF. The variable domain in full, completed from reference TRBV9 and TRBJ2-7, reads DSGVTQTPKHLITATGQRVTLRCSPRSGDLSVYWYQQSLDQGLQFLIQYYNGEERAKGNILERFSAQQFPDLHSELNLSSLELGDSALYFCASSVGSREGEQYFGPGTRLTVT.

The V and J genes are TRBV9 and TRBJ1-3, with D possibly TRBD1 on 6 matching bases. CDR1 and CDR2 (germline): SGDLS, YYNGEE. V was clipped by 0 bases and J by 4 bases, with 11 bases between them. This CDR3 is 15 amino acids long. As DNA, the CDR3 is TGTGCCAGCAGCGTAGAAGGGGGATCCGGAAACACCATATATTTT. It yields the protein CASSVEGGSGNTIYF.